These T cell receptor beta chains were read from a single sample in a study of blood T cells in healthy people across ages. TCRdb re-called the 5' RACE reads through MiXCR, storing one row per CDR3 protein. This sample has about 680,000 distinct CDR3 sequences, with roughly 49% found just once. The sample comprised blood. The receptors originated from an older woman in good health. CDR3s include the opening cysteine and the closing phenylalanine or tryptophan. Each record gives: CDR3 DNA, CDR3 protein, J gene, V gene, clone size, D gene. A D gene is named only where the DNA matches it firmly. A row's size may be missing; if present it is once, few, many or a size class.

TGTGCCAGCAGTGAGGACCATTCGCGGCCCCTCCACTTT | CASSEDHSRPLHF | TRBJ1-6 | TRBV2 | . | .
TGTGCCAGCAGCCCTCGCGGGCCCCTCACAGATACGCAGTATTTT | CASSPRGPLTDTQYF | TRBJ2-3 | TRBV5-6 | . | .
TGCAGTGCTAGAGATTCCCAGCGGGAGGGTAACGAGCAGTACTTC | CSARDSQREGNEQYF | TRBJ2-7 | TRBV20-1 | . | TRBD2
TGTGCCAGCAGTTTGGCGACAGGGGTTGGGGAGACCCAGTACTTC | CASSLATGVGETQYF | TRBJ2-5 | TRBV12-3/TRBV12-4 | . | TRBD1
TGTGCCAGCAGCTCCCCCAGGGGAAACTATGGCTACACCTTC | CASSSPRGNYGYTF | TRBJ1-2 | TRBV7-2 | few | .
TGCGCCGGCAGCCCTCAGGAAAGTCGGACCCAGTACTTC | CAGSPQESRTQYF | TRBJ2-5 | TRBV5-1 | . | .
TGTGCCAGCAGCCCTAGGGGACTAGCGGGAGGGTTCTCTGGGGCCAACGTCCTGACTTTC | CASSPRGLAGGFSGANVLTF | TRBJ2-6 | TRBV7-8 | . | TRBD2
TGCAGTGCTCGGCCGGCGGGAGGCGTCGGCAATGAGCAGTACTTC | CSARPAGGVGNEQYF | TRBJ2-5 | TRBV20-1 | . | TRBD2
TGTGCCAGTCGACCGGGACTAGCATTTAATGAGCAGTTCTTC | CASRPGLAFNEQFF | TRBJ2-1 | TRBV27 | . | TRBD2
TGTGCCAGCAGTGAGCTAGGGGGTGGGCAGTACTTC | CASSELGGGQYF | TRBJ2-7 | TRBV12-3/TRBV12-4 | . | .
TGTGCCAGCAGTGAGCGGCGGACCGGGGAGCTGTTTTTT | CASSERRTGELFF | TRBJ2-2 | TRBV6-4 | few | .
TGTGCCAGCAGCCAAGATAAGACAGCACTCGGGGGCTACACCTTC | CASSQDKTALGGYTF | TRBJ1-2 | TRBV4-2 | . | .
TGTGCCAGCAAAAACCACAATAGCAATCAGCCCCAGCATTTT | CASKNHNSNQPQHF | TRBJ1-5 | TRBV28 | . | .
TGTGCCGCCAGCAGAGAGGTTAGCTTGGGGGCAAGCTCCTACGAGCAGTACTTC | CAASREVSLGASSYEQYF | TRBJ2-7 | TRBV15 | . | .
TGTGCCAGCAGCTTATACAGCCGGGGGGCAAGGACCCAGTACTTC | CASSLYSRGARTQYF | TRBJ2-5 | TRBV9 | . | .
TGTGCCAGCAGGAGTTTCCAGGGAACTGAAGCTTTCTTT | CASRSFQGTEAFF | TRBJ1-1 | TRBV2 | . | .
TGTGCCAGTTCTCAAGGACAGGTCGCAGGAGAGACCCAGTACTTC | CASSQGQVAGETQYF | TRBJ2-5 | TRBV6-5 | . | TRBD1
TGTGCCAGCCGCAGGGGGTTTCAAGCAGATACGCAGTATTTT | CASRRGFQADTQYF | TRBJ2-3 | TRBV7-8 | . | TRBD1
TGCAGCGTTGAATTGGGGGGGGAAATCCGGGAGCAGTACTTC | CSVELGGEIREQYF | TRBJ2-7 | TRBV29-1 | . | TRBD2
TGTGCCAGCAGCCTGGAGCGGGGACCCTACAATGAGCAGTTCTTC | CASSLERGPYNEQFF | TRBJ2-1 | TRBV7-3 | few | TRBD2
TGTGCCACCAGCCAACTAGCCTCCTACAATGAGCAGTTCTTC | CATSQLASYNEQFF | TRBJ2-1 | TRBV15 | . | .
TGTGCCACCCGGTGGCGGGAGCCCTACGAGCAGTACTTC | CATRWREPYEQYF | TRBJ2-7 | TRBV7-3 | . | TRBD2
TGTGCCAGCAGTCGGACCCCCCAGGCGGGAGGACAGCCCCAGCATTTT | CASSRTPQAGGQPQHF | TRBJ1-5 | TRBV6-5 | . | .
TGTGCCAGCAGCCGACGGAGCCAGTACGAGCAGTACTTC | CASSRRSQYEQYF | TRBJ2-7 | TRBV7-9 | . | .
TGCAGTGCTAGTGGCGGGGGGGTCCAAGAGACCCAGTACTTC | CSASGGGVQETQYF | TRBJ2-5 | TRBV20-1 | few | TRBD2
TGTGCCAGCAGCCAAGATCGCCACGGGGAGCTGTTTTTT | CASSQDRHGELFF | TRBJ2-2 | TRBV4-2 | few | .
TGCAGTGCTAGAGATGTCGGAAACTCCTACGAGCAGTACTTC | CSARDVGNSYEQYF | TRBJ2-7 | TRBV20-1 | few | .
TGCGCCAGCAGACCCTACCAAGAGACCCAGTACTTC | CASRPYQETQYF | TRBJ2-5 | TRBV5-1 | . | .
TGCGCCAGCAGCCCGACTGTACTAGCGGGAGGGTGGAATGAGCAGTACTTC | CASSPTVLAGGWNEQYF | TRBJ2-7 | TRBV5-1 | once | TRBD2
TGTGCCAGCAGTGACAGGGCCCGATCGGAGACCCAGTACTTC | CASSDRARSETQYF | TRBJ2-5 | TRBV2 | few | .
TGCAGCGTGAGGGACAGTTCCTACGAGCAGTACTTC | CSVRDSSYEQYF | TRBJ2-7 | TRBV29-1 | many | TRBD1
TGTGCCAGCGGTGGTCCGAACTACAATGAGCAGTTCTTC | CASGGPNYNEQFF | TRBJ2-1 | TRBV12-3/TRBV12-4 | . | .
TGCAGTGCCCCGGAGACAGGCCCCCGAGGGGGCTACACCTTC | CSAPETGPRGGYTF | TRBJ1-2 | TRBV20-1 | . | .